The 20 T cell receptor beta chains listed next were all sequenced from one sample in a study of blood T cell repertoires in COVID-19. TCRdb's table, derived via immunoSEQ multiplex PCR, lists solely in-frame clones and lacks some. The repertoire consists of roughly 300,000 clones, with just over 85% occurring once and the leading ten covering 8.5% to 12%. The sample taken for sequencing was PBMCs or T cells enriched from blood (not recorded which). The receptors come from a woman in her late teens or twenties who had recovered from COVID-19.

The CDR3 DNA follows: TGTGCCAGCACCACAGGGGGCCACACTGAAGCTTTCTTT. This sequence encodes CASTTGGHTEAFF. This chain connects TRBV5-4 to TRBJ1-1; 9 bases match TRBD1. The CDR3 covers 13 residues. Trimming removed 6 bases from V and 3 bases from J; junction bases left unmatched: 3. The germline V gene has CDR1 SGHNT and CDR2 YYREEE (reference sequence).

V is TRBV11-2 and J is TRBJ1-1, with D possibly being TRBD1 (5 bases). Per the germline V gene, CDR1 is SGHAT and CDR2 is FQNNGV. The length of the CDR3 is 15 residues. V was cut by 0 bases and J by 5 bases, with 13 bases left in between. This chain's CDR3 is CASSLDPGLGTEAFF. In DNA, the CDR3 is TGTGCCAGCAGCTTAGATCCAGGGTTAGGGACTGAAGCTTTCTTT.

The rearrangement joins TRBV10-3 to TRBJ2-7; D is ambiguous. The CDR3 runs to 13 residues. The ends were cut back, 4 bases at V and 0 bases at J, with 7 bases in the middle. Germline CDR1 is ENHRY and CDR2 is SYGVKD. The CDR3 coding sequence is TGTGCCATCAGTGGGGCGACCTCCTACGAGCAGTACTTC. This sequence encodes CAISGATSYEQYF.

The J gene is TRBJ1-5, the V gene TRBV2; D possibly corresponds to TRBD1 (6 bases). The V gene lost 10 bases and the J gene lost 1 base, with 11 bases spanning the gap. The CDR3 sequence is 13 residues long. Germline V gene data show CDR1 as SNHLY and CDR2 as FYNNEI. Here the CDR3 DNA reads TGTGCCACCCAGGGGATAAGCAATCAGCCCCAGCATTTT. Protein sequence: CATQGISNQPQHF. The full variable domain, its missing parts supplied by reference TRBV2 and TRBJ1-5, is EPEVTQTPSHQVTQMGQEVILRCVPISNHLYFYWYRQILGQKVEFLVSFYNNEISEKSEIFDDQFSVERPDGSNFTLKIRSTKLEDSAMYFCATQGISNQPQHFGDGTRLSIL.

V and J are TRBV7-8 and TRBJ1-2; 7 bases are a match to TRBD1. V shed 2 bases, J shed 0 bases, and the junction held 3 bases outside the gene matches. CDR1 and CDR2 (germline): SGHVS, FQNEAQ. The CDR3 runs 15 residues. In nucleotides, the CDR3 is TGTGCCAGCAGCTTAACCGGGACAGCTAACTATGGCTACACCTTC. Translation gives CASSLTGTANYGYTF. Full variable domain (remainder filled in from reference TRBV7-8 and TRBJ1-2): GAGVSQSPRYKVAKRGQDVALRCDPISGHVSLFWYQQALGQGPEFLTYFQNEAQLDKSGLPSDRFFAERPEGSVSTLKIQRTQQEDSAVYLCASSLTGTANYGYTFGSGTRLTVV.

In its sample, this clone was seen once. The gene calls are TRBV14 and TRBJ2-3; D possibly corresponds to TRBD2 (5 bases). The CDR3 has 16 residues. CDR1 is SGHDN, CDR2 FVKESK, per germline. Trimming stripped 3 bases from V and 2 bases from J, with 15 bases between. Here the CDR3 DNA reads TGTGCCAGCAGCCATGCCAGCCGGACTTCCACAGATACGCAGTATTTT. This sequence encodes CASSHASRTSTDTQYF.

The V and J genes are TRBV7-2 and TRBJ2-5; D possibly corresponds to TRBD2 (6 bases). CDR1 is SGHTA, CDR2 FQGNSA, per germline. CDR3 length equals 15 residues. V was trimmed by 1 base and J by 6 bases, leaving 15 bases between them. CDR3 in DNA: TGTGCCAGCAGCTTAGATGCGGGGATTGTGAAGACCCAGTACTTC. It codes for CASSLDAGIVKTQYF.

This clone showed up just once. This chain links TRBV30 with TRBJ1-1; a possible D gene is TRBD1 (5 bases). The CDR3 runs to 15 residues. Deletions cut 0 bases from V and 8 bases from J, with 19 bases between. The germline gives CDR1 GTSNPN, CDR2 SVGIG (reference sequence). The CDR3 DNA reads TGTGCCTGGAGTGTAGGGGCGACCGTGACGGGCGAAGCTTTCTTT. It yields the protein CAWSVGATVTGEAFF.

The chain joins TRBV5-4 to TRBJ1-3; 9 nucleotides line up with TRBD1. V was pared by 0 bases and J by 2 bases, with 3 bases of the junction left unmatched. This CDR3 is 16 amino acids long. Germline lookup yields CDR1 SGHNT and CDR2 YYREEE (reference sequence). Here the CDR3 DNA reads TGTGCCAGCAGCTTGGGGGGACAGGGACCTGGAAACACCATATATTTT. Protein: CASSLGGQGPGNTIYF. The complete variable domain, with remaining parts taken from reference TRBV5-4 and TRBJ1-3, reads ETGVTQSPTHLIKTRGQQVTLRCSSQSGHNTVSWYQQALGQGPQFIFQYYREEENGRGNFPPRFSGLQFPNYSSELNVNALELDDSALYLCASSLGGQGPGNTIYFGEGSWLTVV.

The CDR3 loop reads CASRVGQAIYNEQFF. CDR3 nucleotides: TGCGCCAGCAGGGTCGGACAGGCGATATACAATGAGCAGTTCTTC. This rearrangement joins TRBV4-1 to TRBJ2-1; 7 bases fit TRBD1. The V segment lost 6 bases and the J segment 4 bases; nucleotides outside the gene matches: 9. Germline loops: CDR1 MGHRA, CDR2 YSYEKL. The CDR3 has 15 amino acids.

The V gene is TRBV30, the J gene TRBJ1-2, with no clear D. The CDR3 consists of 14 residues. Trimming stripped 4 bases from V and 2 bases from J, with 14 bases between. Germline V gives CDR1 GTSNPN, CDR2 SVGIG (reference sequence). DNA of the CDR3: TGTGCCTGGAACGTGGGAGATTGGAACTATGGCTACACCTTC. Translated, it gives CAWNVGDWNYGYTF.

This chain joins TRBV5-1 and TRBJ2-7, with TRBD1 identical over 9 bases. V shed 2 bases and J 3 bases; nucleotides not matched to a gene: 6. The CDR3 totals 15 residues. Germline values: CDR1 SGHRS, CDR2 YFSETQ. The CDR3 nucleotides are TGCGCCAGCAGCTTAGCGGGACAGGGACACTACGAGCAGTACTTC. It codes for CASSLAGQGHYEQYF.

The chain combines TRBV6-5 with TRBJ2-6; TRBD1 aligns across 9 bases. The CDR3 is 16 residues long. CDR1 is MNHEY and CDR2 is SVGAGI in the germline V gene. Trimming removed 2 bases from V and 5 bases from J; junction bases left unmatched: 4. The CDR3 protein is CASSYLTGGRANVLTF. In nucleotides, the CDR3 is TGTGCCAGCAGTTACCTGACAGGGGGTAGGGCCAACGTCCTGACTTTC.

CDR3 region: CASSPPTNQAKNIQYF. Here the CDR3 DNA reads TGTGCCAGCAGTCCACCAACTAATCAAGCCAAAAACATTCAGTACTTC. The chain couples TRBV28 to TRBJ2-4; D gene ambiguous. V was cut by 5 bases and J by 0 bases, with 14 bases left in between. Germline V gene sequence: CDR1 MDHEN, CDR2 SYDVKM. This CDR3 is 16 amino acids long.

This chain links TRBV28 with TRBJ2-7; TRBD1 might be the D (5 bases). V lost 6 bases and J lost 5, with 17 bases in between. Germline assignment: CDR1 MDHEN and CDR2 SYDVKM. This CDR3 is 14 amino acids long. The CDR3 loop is CASRSSGIPHEQYF. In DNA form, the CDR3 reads TGTGCCAGCAGGTCCTCAGGGATTCCCCACGAGCAGTACTTC.

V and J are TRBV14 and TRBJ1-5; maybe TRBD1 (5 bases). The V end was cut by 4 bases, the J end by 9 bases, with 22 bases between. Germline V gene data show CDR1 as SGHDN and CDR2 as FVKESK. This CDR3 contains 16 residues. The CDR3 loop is CASSLGTPGQNRPQHF. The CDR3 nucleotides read TGTGCCAGCAGCCTCGGGACTCCCGGACAAAATAGGCCCCAGCATTTT.

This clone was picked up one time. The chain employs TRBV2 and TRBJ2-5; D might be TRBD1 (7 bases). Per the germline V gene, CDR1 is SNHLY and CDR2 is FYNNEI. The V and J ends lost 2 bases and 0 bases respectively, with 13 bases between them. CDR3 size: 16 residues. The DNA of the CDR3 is TGTGCCAGCAGTGAACAGGGGGGACCGAACCAAGAGACCCAGTACTTC. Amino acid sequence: CASSEQGGPNQETQYF. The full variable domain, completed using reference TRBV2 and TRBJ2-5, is EPEVTQTPSHQVTQMGQEVILRCVPISNHLYFYWYRQILGQKVEFLVSFYNNEISEKSEIFDDQFSVERPDGSNFTLKIRSTKLEDSAMYFCASSEQGGPNQETQYFGPGTRLLVL.

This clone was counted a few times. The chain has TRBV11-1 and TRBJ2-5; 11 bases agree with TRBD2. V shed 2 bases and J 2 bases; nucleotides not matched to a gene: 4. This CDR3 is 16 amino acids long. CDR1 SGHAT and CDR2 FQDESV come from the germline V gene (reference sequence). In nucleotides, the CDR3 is TGTGCCAGCAGCTTATGGACTAGCGGGCTACAAGAGACCCAGTACTTC. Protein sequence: CASSLWTSGLQETQYF. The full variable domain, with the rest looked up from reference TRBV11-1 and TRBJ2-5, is EAEVAQSPRYKITEKSQAVAFWCDPISGHATLYWYRQILGQGPELLVQFQDESVVDDSQLPKDRFSAERLKGVDSTLKIQPAELGDSAMYLCASSLWTSGLQETQYFGPGTRLLVL.

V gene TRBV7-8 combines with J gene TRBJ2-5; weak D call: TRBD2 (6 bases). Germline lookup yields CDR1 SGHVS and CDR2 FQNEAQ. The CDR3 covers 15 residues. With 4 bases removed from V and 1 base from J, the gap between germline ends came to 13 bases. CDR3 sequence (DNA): TGTGCCAGCAGCTACGAGATGACTAGCCAAGAGACCCAGTACTTC. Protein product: CASSYEMTSQETQYF.

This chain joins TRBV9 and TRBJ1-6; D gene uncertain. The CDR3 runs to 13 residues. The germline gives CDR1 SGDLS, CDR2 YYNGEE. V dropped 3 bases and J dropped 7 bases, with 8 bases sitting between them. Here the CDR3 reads CASSAGNNSPLHF. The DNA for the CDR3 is TGTGCCAGCAGCGCGGGGAACAATTCACCCCTCCACTTT.